This TCR beta chain was identified during a study of T cell responses to AZD1222 COVID-19 vaccine. Study-wide results and limits: Reports indicate that nearly half of spike-specific TCRs are directed at unmutated variant regions.

TCRdb's copy holds only in-frame clones and misses some; the assay was immunoSEQ multiplex PCR. The profile shows around 100,000 clones, about 85% of them singletons. Germline values: CDR1 SQVTM, CDR2 ANQGSEA. CDR3 length: 11 residues. V lost 3 bases and J lost 4, with 6 bases in between. This clone has a single count. Its specificity is unknown. The clonotype originates from an adult in good health. The input for sequencing was peripheral blood, taken on day 0 of AZD1222 vaccination. This chain uses TRBV29-1 with TRBJ1-1; D is perhaps TRBD1 (5 bases). The CDR3 nucleotides are TGCAGCGTTGATGGGGGCACTGAAGCTTTCTTT. Encoded protein: CSVDGGTEAFF.